Below are 30 T cell receptor beta chains sequenced from a single sample in a study of blood T cell repertoires in COVID-19. Profiled with immunoSEQ multiplex PCR; TCRdb holds only in-frame clones, not every one. Seen here are hundreds of thousands of clones, approximately 89% observed once, and the top ten hold roughly 8.9%. Sequenced: PBMCs or T cells enriched from blood (not recorded which). These receptors all come from a middle-aged woman who had recovered from COVID-19.

A remark on this clone: Other DNA sequences from this sample encode an identical CDR3 as well. The chain joins TRBV18 to TRBJ1-5, with TRBD1 matching 9 bases. Germline V gives CDR1 KGHSH, CDR2 LQKENI. The CDR3 sequence is 15 residues long. V was pared by 3 bases and J by 4 bases, with 4 bases of the junction left unmatched. The CDR3 spells CASSPDRGGNQPQHF. The CDR3 DNA reads as TGTGCCAGCTCACCGGACAGGGGAGGGAATCAGCCCCAGCATTTT.

The CDR3 loop reads CASRSEGQGIFDEQFF. CDR3 coding DNA: TGCGCCAGCAGATCCGAGGGACAGGGGATATTCGATGAGCAGTTCTTC. J is TRBJ2-1 and V is TRBV5-1; 10 nucleotides line up with TRBD1. The CDR3 contains 16 residues. Per the germline V gene, CDR1 is SGHRS and CDR2 is YFSETQ. After removal of 5 bases from V and 8 bases from J, the junction contained 13 bases not matched to a gene.

The J gene is TRBJ2-7, the V gene TRBV10-3; the D gene is possibly TRBD1 (5 bases). V dropped 7 bases and J dropped 3 bases, with 16 bases sitting between them. Germline V gene lookup returns CDR1 ENHRY and CDR2 SYGVKD. The length of the CDR3 is 14 residues. CDR3 DNA: TGTGCCATCACCCCCAGGGCATCCTTCTACGAGCAGTACTTC. Translation gives CAITPRASFYEQYF.

The chain employs TRBV7-2 and TRBJ2-2; D not resolved. V was shortened by 5 bases and J by 1 base, with 11 bases between the two germline ends. Germline assignment: CDR1 SGHTA and CDR2 FQGNSA. The CDR3 covers 15 residues. The CDR3: CASSTQSGNTGELFF. CDR3 in DNA: TGTGCCAGCAGCACCCAGTCGGGGAACACCGGGGAGCTGTTTTTT.

The V call is TRBV27, the J call TRBJ2-2; maybe TRBD1 (6 bases). Trimming shortened V by 5 bases and J by 5 bases, and 9 bases separated the two germline ends. The germline V gene has CDR1 MNHEY and CDR2 SMNVEV (reference sequence). The CDR3 is made up of 13 amino acids. The CDR3 DNA sequence: TGTGCCAGCAGTCACAGGGAAACCGGGGAGCTGTTTTTT. Translation: CASSHRETGELFF.

With regard to this clone: Other DNA sequences in the sample encode the same CDR3. V usage is TRBV27 and J usage is TRBJ2-3, with no clear D. Germline V gene lookup returns CDR1 MNHEY and CDR2 SMNVEV (reference sequence). V lost 5 bases and J 2 bases, leaving 5 bases between the germline ends. This CDR3 comprises 12 residues. The CDR3 DNA follows: TGTGCCAGCAGTCCCTCCACAGATACGCAGTATTTT. It codes for CASSPSTDTQYF.

The rearrangement links TRBV13 to TRBJ1-1, with D possibly TRBD1 on 6 matching bases. V was pared by 4 bases and J by 5 bases, with 11 bases between. Germline V lookup: CDR1 PRHDT, CDR2 FYEKMQ (reference sequence). CDR3 size: 13 residues. Written as DNA, the CDR3 is TGTGCCAGCAGCTGGTCAGGGGTTACTGAAGCTTTCTTT. Encoded protein: CASSWSGVTEAFF.

The genes are TRBV7-9 and TRBJ2-7; D perhaps matches TRBD1 (5 bases). Trimming took off 5 bases at V and 4 bases at J, with 12 bases between the two ends. CDR1 is SEHNR and CDR2 is FQNEAQ in the germline V gene (reference sequence). CDR3 length: 13 residues. The CDR3 protein is CASSGSRDYEQYF. The CDR3 DNA is TGTGCCAGCAGCGGGTCCAGGGATTACGAGCAGTACTTC.

V gene TRBV7-2 combines with J gene TRBJ2-3; D remains unclear. Trimming removed 1 base at V and 3 bases at J, with 8 bases between. CDR3 length equals 14 residues. CDR1 is SGHTA and CDR2 is FQGNSA in the germline V gene. The CDR3 region is CASSLVLQTDTQYF. The CDR3 DNA reads as TGTGCCAGCAGCTTAGTACTACAAACAGATACGCAGTATTTT.

V is TRBV28 and J is TRBJ2-2; perhaps TRBD2 as D (6 bases). Germline V gene lookup returns CDR1 MDHEN and CDR2 SYDVKM. The V end was cut by 7 bases, the J end by 3 bases, with 15 bases between. There are 15 residues in the CDR3. In DNA form, the CDR3 reads TGTGCCAGCACCCCTAGGAGGGCTGACACCGGGGAGCTGTTTTTT. Protein sequence: CASTPRRADTGELFF.

This chain links TRBV7-2 with TRBJ1-2, with D possibly being TRBD1 (5 bases). V was shortened by 3 bases and J by 6 bases, with 14 bases between the two germline ends. The CDR3 is 14 amino acids. Germline loops: CDR1 SGHTA, CDR2 FQGNSA. CDR3 sequence: CASSFTGATNGYTF. CDR3 nucleotide sequence: TGTGCCAGCAGCTTCACAGGAGCCACTAATGGCTACACCTTC.

V usage is TRBV19 and J usage is TRBJ1-2; D is possibly TRBD1 (5 bases). In germline, CDR1 is LNHDA, CDR2 SQIVND (reference sequence). V lost 0 bases and J 13 bases, leaving 15 bases between the germline ends. This CDR3 is built from 13 residues. The CDR3 nucleotides are TGTGCCAGTAGTATAGACGGGACTCATTTTCCCACCTTC. Translated: CASSIDGTHFPTF.

The chain employs TRBV11-2 and TRBJ1-3; D call uncertain. V was shortened by 1 base and J by 0 bases, with 10 bases between the two germline ends. Per the germline V gene, CDR1 is SGHAT and CDR2 is FQNNGV. CDR3 length equals 16 residues. CDR3 sequence reads: CASSLVGGYSGNTIYF. The CDR3, as DNA: TGTGCCAGCAGCTTAGTCGGCGGATACTCTGGAAACACCATATATTTT.

The chain has TRBV10-3 and TRBJ2-7; TRBD1 matches at 8 bases. Germline V lookup: CDR1 ENHRY, CDR2 SYGVKD. This CDR3 has 13 amino acids. J was trimmed by 6 bases and V by 6 bases; bases with no gene match: 7. The CDR3 DNA reads TGTGCCATCAGGAAAGGGGACAGGACCGAGCAGTACTTC. This sequence encodes CAIRKGDRTEQYF.

The chain is built from TRBV10-3 and TRBJ2-5; a possible D gene is TRBD2 (6 bases). V dropped 5 bases and J dropped 0 bases, with 19 bases sitting between them. The CDR3 is 17 residues long. Germline-derived CDR1 and CDR2 are ENHRY and SYGVKD. The CDR3 nucleotides read TGTGCCATCAGTCCCCTCAGAGGGGACTCGAACCAAGAGACCCAGTACTTC. Its protein is CAISPLRGDSNQETQYF.

This chain connects TRBV7-3 to TRBJ1-1; 8 nucleotides match TRBD1. This CDR3 region has 14 residues. Unmatched junction bases numbered 5, after V lost 3 bases and J lost 5 bases. Germline assignment: CDR1 SGHTA and CDR2 FQGTGA. The CDR3 protein is CASSLDRELTEAFF. CDR3 sequence (DNA): TGTGCCAGCAGCTTGGACAGGGAGTTAACTGAAGCTTTCTTT.

This chain connects TRBV7-9 to TRBJ1-6; D perhaps matches TRBD1 (5 bases). Germline lookup yields CDR1 SEHNR and CDR2 FQNEAQ (reference sequence). The CDR3 consists of 18 residues. V lost 3 bases and J 0 bases, leaving 15 bases between the germline ends. CDR3 amino acids: CASSFGEGLSSYNSPLHF. The CDR3 coding sequence is TGTGCCAGCAGCTTTGGGGAGGGGTTGAGCTCCTATAATTCACCCCTCCACTTT.

This rearrangement joins TRBV5-1 to TRBJ1-4; D is ambiguous. This CDR3 contains 15 residues. The germline gives CDR1 SGHRS, CDR2 YFSETQ. The germline V and J ends were trimmed by 0 bases and 0 bases, with 6 bases remaining between them. The CDR3 here is CASSLDGATNEKLFF. The CDR3 coding sequence is TGCGCCAGCAGCTTGGATGGAGCAACTAATGAAAAACTGTTTTTT.

This chain links TRBV28 with TRBJ1-2; 9 nucleotides line up with TRBD1. The V and J ends lost 6 bases and 6 bases, in that order; junction bases with no gene match: 8. Germline CDR1 MDHEN, CDR2 SYDVKM. The CDR3 spans 14 residues. The CDR3 DNA follows: TGTGCCAGCAGCTCCGGACAGGGGCATGATGGCTACACCTTC. The encoded protein is CASSSGQGHDGYTF.

This clone has just one count. For the CDR3, the DNA is TGTGCCAGCAGCCGACCATCGGGAGGAGATACGCAGTATTTT. Translated: CASSRPSGGDTQYF. The rearrangement joins TRBV6-5 to TRBJ2-3, with 7 bases aligning to TRBD2. Germline V gene data show CDR1 as MNHEY and CDR2 as SVGAGI. The CDR3 is 14 residues long. V gave up 6 bases and J gave up 5 bases; unmatched junction bases: 8.

This chain uses TRBV27 with TRBJ2-7; 10 bases map to TRBD2. Germline V CDR1 and CDR2: MNHEY, SMNVEV (reference sequence). The CDR3 covers 16 residues. J gave up 4 bases and V 6 bases, and 12 bases lay outside the gene matches. Here the CDR3 reads CASRRTRLAGFYEQYF. In DNA form, the CDR3 reads TGTGCCAGCAGACGAACCCGACTAGCGGGCTTTTACGAGCAGTACTTC.

The rearrangement uses TRBV12-5 and TRBJ2-5; perhaps TRBD2 as D (6 bases). The V gene's germline CDR1 is LGHNT and CDR2 FRNRAP. The germline V and J ends were trimmed by 3 bases and 0 bases, with 14 bases remaining between them. This CDR3 is 16 amino acids long. CDR3 sequence: CASGFWGGGDQETQYF. CDR3 DNA: TGTGCTAGTGGTTTCTGGGGAGGAGGGGACCAAGAGACCCAGTACTTC.

This sequence joins TRBV10-3 and TRBJ1-1, with 8 positions matching TRBD1. The V segment lost 3 bases and the J segment 4 bases; nucleotides outside the gene matches: 7. The V gene's germline CDR1 is ENHRY and CDR2 SYGVKD. The CDR3 extends over 15 amino acids. CDR3 nucleotides: TGTGCCATCAGTGATTTCGAGACAGGGGTCACTGAAGCTTTCTTT. Translating gives CAISDFETGVTEAFF.

The chain is built from TRBV7-2 and TRBJ2-1; the D gene is possibly TRBD2 (6 bases). The CDR3 contains 16 residues. Per the germline V gene, CDR1 is SGHTA and CDR2 is FQGNSA. The V end lost 3 bases, the J end lost 5 bases, and 17 bases lay between the germline ends. The CDR3 spells CASSFLRAERDNEQFF. Written as DNA, the CDR3 is TGTGCCAGCAGCTTCTTGAGGGCAGAGCGGGACAATGAGCAGTTCTTC.

This clone was picked up one time. The rearrangement joins TRBV28 to TRBJ2-1; a weak D match, TRBD2 (5 bases). Per the germline V gene, CDR1 is MDHEN and CDR2 is SYDVKM. V gave up 3 bases and J gave up 7 bases, with 13 bases separating them. The CDR3 covers 14 residues. As DNA, the CDR3 is TGTGCCAGCAGTTTCGGGGTGGGTATAAATGAGCAGTTCTTC. Protein product: CASSFGVGINEQFF.

The V gene is TRBV9, the J gene TRBJ1-1, with D hard to call. Germline V gene lookup returns CDR1 SGDLS and CDR2 YYNGEE. The CDR3 extends over 15 amino acids. V gave up 3 bases and J gave up 0 bases, with 12 bases separating them. CDR3 sequence reads: CASSDSRNLNTEAFF. The CDR3 bases are TGTGCCAGCAGCGATTCGAGGAACTTGAACACTGAAGCTTTCTTT.

The rearrangement joins TRBV28 to TRBJ2-7, with 8 nucleotides matching TRBD2. Germline V gene lookup returns CDR1 MDHEN and CDR2 SYDVKM. J lost 4 bases, V lost 6 bases, and 8 bases had no gene match. This CDR3 has 14 amino acids. The CDR3 sequence: CASRSPRGVYEQYF. CDR3 DNA: TGTGCCAGCAGGTCGCCGCGGGGGGTATACGAGCAGTACTTC.

This chain uses TRBV9 with TRBJ1-3, with TRBD1 as a possible D gene (5 bases). CDR1 is SGDLS, CDR2 YYNGEE, per germline. CDR3 size: 18 residues. V was pared by 0 bases and J by 4 bases, with 20 bases between. CDR3 nucleotides: TGTGCCAGCAGCGTAGCGTCTTGGGGGGGATCAACAGGAAACACCATATATTTT. Translation: CASSVASWGGSTGNTIYF.

The chain couples TRBV9 to TRBJ2-7; 9 bases map to TRBD1. CDR1 is SGDLS, CDR2 YYNGEE, per germline. J was trimmed by 2 bases and V by 3 bases; bases with no gene match: 3. This CDR3 is 14 amino acids long. CDR3 in DNA: TGTGCCAGCAGCGCGGGACAGGGTCCCTACGAGCAGTACTTC. It is translated as CASSAGQGPYEQYF.

The chain recombines TRBV4-1 with TRBJ1-5; D is uncertain. CDR1 is MGHRA, CDR2 YSYEKL, per germline. Trimming left V 0 bases short and J 4 bases short, with 7 bases between. This CDR3 has 14 residues. The CDR3 DNA sequence: TGCGCCAGCAGCCAAGATTCAGAAAATCAGCCCCAGCATTTT. It translates to CASSQDSENQPQHF.